This TCR beta chain was sequenced in a study of shared clonotypes between healthy human individuals. The table came from immunoSEQ multiplex PCR; TCRdb's copy has only in-frame clones and leaves some out. Among over a million clones listed, around 74% were seen once. Germline CDR1 and CDR2: ENHRY and SYGVKD. Trimming cost V 6 bases and J 3 bases; bases outside gene matches: 2. The CDR3 is 14 amino acids. As for this clone: The same CDR3 also results from other DNA sequences found in this sample.

This chain links TRBV10-3 with TRBJ2-1, with 10 bases aligning to TRBD2. This clonotype originated in a man between 18 and 29 years old in good health. The specimen was memory CD4+ T cells sorted from blood. Subset reported: CD45RA-negative fraction. The CDR3 DNA reads as TGTGCCATCAGCGGGACTAGCGACTACAATGAGCAGTTCTTC. This codes for CAISGTSDYNEQFF.